The present T cell receptor (beta chain) was sequenced within a study of T cell responses to AZD1222 COVID-19 vaccine. Findings and limits, study-wide: Clonal diversity may have been underestimated, and the donors were mostly white British, with more females than males.

Recipients boosted at about 4 weeks or about 12 weeks are pooled. Data came from immunoSEQ multiplex PCR; TCRdb stores just in-frame clones and leaves some out. The data show around 150,000 clones, around 90% seen once. The CDR3 runs to 15 residues. The germline V gene has CDR1 MNHEY and CDR2 SMNVEV (reference sequence). With 0 bases clipped from V and 1 base from J, the junction kept 1 base outside the gene matches. Remarks on this clone: Its specificity is not known.

The chain joins TRBV27 to TRBJ1-1; 8 bases are a match to TRBD1. This material consisted of peripheral blood, taken 28 days after the second AZD1222 dose. This receptor was obtained from an adult who received the AZD1222 COVID-19 vaccine. In nucleotides, the CDR3 is TGTGCCAGCAGTTTATCGGACAGGGCGAACACTGAAGCTTTCTTT. This encodes CASSLSDRANTEAFF.